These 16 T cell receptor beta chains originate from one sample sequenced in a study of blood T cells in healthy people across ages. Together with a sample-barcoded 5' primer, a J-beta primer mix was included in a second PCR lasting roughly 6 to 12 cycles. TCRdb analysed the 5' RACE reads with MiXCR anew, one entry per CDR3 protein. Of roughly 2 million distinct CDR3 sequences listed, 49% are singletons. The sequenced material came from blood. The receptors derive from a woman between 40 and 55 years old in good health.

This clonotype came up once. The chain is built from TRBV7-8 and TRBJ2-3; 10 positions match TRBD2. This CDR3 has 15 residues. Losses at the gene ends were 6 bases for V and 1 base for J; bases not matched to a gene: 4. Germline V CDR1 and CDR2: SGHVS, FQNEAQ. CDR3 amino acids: CASRQTSGGTDTQYF. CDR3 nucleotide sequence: TGTGCCAGCAGACAAACTAGCGGGGGCACAGATACGCAGTATTTT.

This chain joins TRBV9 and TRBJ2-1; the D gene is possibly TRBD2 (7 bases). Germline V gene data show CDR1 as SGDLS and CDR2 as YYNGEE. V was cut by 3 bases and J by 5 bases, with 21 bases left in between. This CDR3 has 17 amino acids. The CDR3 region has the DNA TGTGCCAGCAGCGGCGGGGGCGGGATCCAGTCCCACAATGAGCAGTTCTTC. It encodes CASSGGGGIQSHNEQFF. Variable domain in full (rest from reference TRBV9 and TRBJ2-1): DSGVTQTPKHLITATGQRVTLRCSPRSGDLSVYWYQQSLDQGLQFLIQYYNGEERAKGNILERFSAQQFPDLHSELNLSSLELGDSALYFCASSGGGGIQSHNEQFFGPGTRLTVL.

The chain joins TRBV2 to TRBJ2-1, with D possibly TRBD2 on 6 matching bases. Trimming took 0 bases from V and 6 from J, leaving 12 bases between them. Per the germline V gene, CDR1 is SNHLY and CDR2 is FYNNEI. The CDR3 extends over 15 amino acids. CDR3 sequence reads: CASSEASGRGNEQFF. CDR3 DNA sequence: TGTGCCAGCAGTGAAGCCTCGGGGCGGGGCAATGAGCAGTTCTTC.

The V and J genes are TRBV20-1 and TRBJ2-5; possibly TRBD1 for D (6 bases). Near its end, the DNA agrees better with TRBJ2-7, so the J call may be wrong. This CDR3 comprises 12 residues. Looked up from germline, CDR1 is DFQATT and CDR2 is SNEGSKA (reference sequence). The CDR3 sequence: CSARMGAYEQYF. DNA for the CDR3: TGCAGTGCTAGAATGGGGGCGTACGAGCAGTACTTC.

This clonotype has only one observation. The CDR3 region has the DNA TGTGCCAGCAGCACACTAGCGGGGGTGAACACAGATACGCAGTATTTT. Its protein product is CASSTLAGVNTDTQYF. The J gene is TRBJ2-3, the V gene TRBV5-6; TRBD2 agrees at 11 bases. The V gene end was trimmed by 4 bases and the J gene end by 2 bases; junction bases not matched to a gene: 6. Germline V lookup: CDR1 SGHDT, CDR2 YYEEEE. The CDR3 covers 16 residues.

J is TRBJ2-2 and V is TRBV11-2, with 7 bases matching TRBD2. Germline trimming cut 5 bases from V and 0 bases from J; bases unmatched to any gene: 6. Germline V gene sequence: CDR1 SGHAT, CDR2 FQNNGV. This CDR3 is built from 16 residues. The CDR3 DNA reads TGTGCCAGCAGCCCCCATGGGGGGGCGAACACCGGGGAGCTGTTTTTT. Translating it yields CASSPHGGANTGELFF. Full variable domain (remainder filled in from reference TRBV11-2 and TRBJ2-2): EAGVAQSPRYKIIEKRQSVAFWCNPISGHATLYWYQQILGQGPKLLIQFQNNGVVDDSQLPKDRFSAERLKGVDSTLKIQPAKLEDSAVYLCASSPHGGANTGELFFGEGSRLTVL.

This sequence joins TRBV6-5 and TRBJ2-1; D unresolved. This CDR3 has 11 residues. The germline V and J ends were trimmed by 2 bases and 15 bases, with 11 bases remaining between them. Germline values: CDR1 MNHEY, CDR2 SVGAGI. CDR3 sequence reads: CASSYPPSTFF. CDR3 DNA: TGTGCCAGCAGTTACCCCCCGTCGACGTTCTTC.

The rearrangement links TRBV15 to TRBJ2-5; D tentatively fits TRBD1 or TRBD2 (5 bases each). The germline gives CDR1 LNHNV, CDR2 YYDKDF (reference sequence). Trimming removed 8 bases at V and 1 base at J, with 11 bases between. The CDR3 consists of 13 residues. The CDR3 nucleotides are TGTGCCACCTGGGACGGGATCCAAGAGACCCAGTACTTC. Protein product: CATWDGIQETQYF.

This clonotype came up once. This CDR3 is CASSLVRGEYEQYF. The CDR3, as DNA: TGTGCCAGCAGTTTAGTCAGGGGGGAGTACGAGCAGTACTTC. The chain has TRBV27 and TRBJ2-7; a possible D gene is TRBD1 (7 bases). V was clipped by 2 bases and J by 4 bases, with 12 bases between them. Germline values: CDR1 MNHEY, CDR2 SMNVEV (reference sequence). The CDR3 consists of 14 residues.

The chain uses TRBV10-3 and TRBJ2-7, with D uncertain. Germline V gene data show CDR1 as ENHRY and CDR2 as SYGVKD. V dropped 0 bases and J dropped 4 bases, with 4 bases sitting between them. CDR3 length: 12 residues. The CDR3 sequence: CAISESRYEQYF. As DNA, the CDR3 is TGTGCCATCAGTGAGTCAAGGTACGAGCAGTACTTC.

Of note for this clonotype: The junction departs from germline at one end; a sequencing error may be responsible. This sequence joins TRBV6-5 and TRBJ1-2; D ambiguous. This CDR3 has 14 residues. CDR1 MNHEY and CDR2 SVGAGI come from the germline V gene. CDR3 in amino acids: CASSDSGSNYGYTF. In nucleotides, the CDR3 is TGTGCCAGCAGTGACTCCGGGTCTAACTATGGCTACACCTTC.

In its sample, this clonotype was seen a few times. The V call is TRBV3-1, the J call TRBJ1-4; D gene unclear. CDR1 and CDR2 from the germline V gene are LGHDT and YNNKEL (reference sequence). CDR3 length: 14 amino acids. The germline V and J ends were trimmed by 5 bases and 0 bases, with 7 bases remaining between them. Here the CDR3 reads CASSRFATNEKLFF. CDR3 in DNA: TGTGCCAGCAGCAGATTTGCAACTAATGAAAAACTGTTTTTT.

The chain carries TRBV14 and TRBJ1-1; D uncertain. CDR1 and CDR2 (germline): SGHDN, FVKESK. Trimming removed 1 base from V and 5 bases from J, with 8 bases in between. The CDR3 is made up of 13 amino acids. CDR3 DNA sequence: TGTGCCAGCAGCCAAGTTGTTGGGACTGAAGCTTTCTTT. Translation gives CASSQVVGTEAFF.

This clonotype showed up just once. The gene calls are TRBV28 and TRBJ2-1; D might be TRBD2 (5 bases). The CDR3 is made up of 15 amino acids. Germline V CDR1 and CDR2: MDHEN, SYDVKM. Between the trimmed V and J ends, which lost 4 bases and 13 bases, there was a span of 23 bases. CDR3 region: CASSSSGSWMWTQFF. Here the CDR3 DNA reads TGTGCCAGCAGTTCGTCGGGGTCTTGGATGTGGACCCAGTTCTTC.

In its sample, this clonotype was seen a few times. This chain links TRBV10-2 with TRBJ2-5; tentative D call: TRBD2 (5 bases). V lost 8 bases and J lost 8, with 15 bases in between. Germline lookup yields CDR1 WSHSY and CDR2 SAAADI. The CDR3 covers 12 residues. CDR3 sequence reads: CASSASQLTQYF. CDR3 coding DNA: TGCGCCAGCTCGGCTAGCCAATTAACCCAGTACTTC.

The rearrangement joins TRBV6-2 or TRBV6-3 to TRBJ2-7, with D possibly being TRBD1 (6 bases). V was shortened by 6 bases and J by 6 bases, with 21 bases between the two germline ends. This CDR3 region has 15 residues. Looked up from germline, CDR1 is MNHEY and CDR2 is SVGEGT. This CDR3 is CASRSGPRGSSEQYF. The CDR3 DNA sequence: TGTGCCAGCAGATCCGGGCCTAGGGGGTCATCCGAGCAGTACTTC.